Shown below are 9 T cell receptor beta chains from a single sample sequenced in a study of beta chain features in type 1 diabetes. Whole-study findings and limits: Researchers report that Type 1 diabetes patients had moderately but significantly shorter TCRB CDR3s across all four CD4+ subsets.

Which antigens these TCRs recognize remains unknown. Of the isolated RNA, all was reverse transcribed, and so the sequenced material was expressed TCRB transcripts. Sequenced by immunoSEQ multiplex PCR; TCRdb stores in-frame clones only, minus some. The repertoire holds fewer than 300,000 clones, with approximately 10% as singletons. Sequencing was performed on naive CD4+ T cells from blood. Receptors were obtained from a man younger than 45 with type 1 diabetes.

The table lists this clone with a few counts. The chain carries TRBV18 and TRBJ2-3; D might be TRBD1 (5 bases). From germline, CDR1 is KGHSH and CDR2 LQKENI. The CDR3 extends over 12 amino acids. Trimming removed 5 bases from V and 5 bases from J, with 8 bases in between. The CDR3 nucleotides read TGTGCCAGCTCAGTTACAGGAGATACGCAGTATTTT. Translating it yields CASSVTGDTQYF.

The J gene is TRBJ1-1, the V gene TRBV25-1, with D possibly TRBD1 on 6 matching bases. The germline CDR1 and CDR2 sequences are MGHDK and SYGVNS. V lost 6 bases and J lost 4, with 12 bases in between. The CDR3 covers 13 residues. The CDR3 sequence: CASSPGEGTEAFF. The CDR3 DNA sequence: TGTGCCAGCAGCCCAGGGGAGGGCACTGAAGCTTTCTTT. The full variable domain, its missing parts supplied by reference TRBV25-1 and TRBJ1-1, is EADIYQTPRYLVIGTGKKITLECSQTMGHDKMYWYQQDPGMELHLIHYSYGVNSTEKGDLSSESTVSRIRTEHFPLTLESARPSHTSQYLCASSPGEGTEAFFGQGTRLTVV.

There are a few counts of this clone. The rearrangement uses TRBV5-1 and TRBJ2-5; 11 bases map to TRBD2. V lost 2 bases and J lost 5; bases outside the gene matches: 5. The CDR3 length is 15 residues. The germline V gene has CDR1 SGHRS and CDR2 YFSETQ. The CDR3 loop reads CASSFGTSGRETQYF. CDR3 bases: TGCGCCAGCAGCTTCGGGACTAGCGGTCGGGAGACCCAGTACTTC.

CDR3 region: CASRLPGTGNTIYF. The CDR3 bases are TGCGCCAGTAGACTCCCGGGGACTGGAAACACCATATATTTT. The V call is TRBV4-1, the J call TRBJ1-3; no clear D. The V gene's germline CDR1 is MGHRA and CDR2 YSYEKL. Trimming left V 9 bases short and J 2 bases short, with 14 bases between. The CDR3 consists of 14 residues.

This clone was seen more than once but under ten times. This rearrangement joins TRBV6-1 to TRBJ1-4; D possibly corresponds to TRBD1 (5 bases). The CDR3 contains 14 residues. CDR1 MNHNS and CDR2 SASEGT come from the germline V gene. With 4 bases removed from V and 8 bases from J, the gap between germline ends came to 14 bases. The CDR3 region has the DNA TGTGCCAGCAGTGCAGGGTTGGGGCAAGAAAAACTGTTTTTT. This encodes CASSAGLGQEKLFF.

This clone was detected only a few times. The rearrangement uses TRBV6-6 and TRBJ2-3, with TRBD2 matching over 10 bases. V lost 5 bases to trimming and J lost 2 bases; unmatched junction nucleotides: 7. The germline gives CDR1 MNHNY, CDR2 SVGAGI (reference sequence). The CDR3 totals 16 residues. CDR3 region: CASSHQLAGYTDTQYF. The CDR3 DNA reads TGTGCCAGCAGTCACCAACTAGCGGGGTACACAGATACGCAGTATTTT.

The table lists this clone with a few counts. V is TRBV5-4 and J is TRBJ1-1, with 9 bases aligning to TRBD1. Losses at the gene ends were 4 bases for V and 3 bases for J; bases not matched to a gene: 10. The germline gives CDR1 SGHNT, CDR2 YYREEE (reference sequence). CDR3 length: 16 residues. CDR3 bases: TGTGCCAGCAGCCGTCCCGGGACAGGGCAGCACACTGAAGCTTTCTTT. Protein: CASSRPGTGQHTEAFF.

This clone came up a few times. The rearrangement links TRBV9 to TRBJ2-5, with TRBD2 identical over 8 bases. The V gene end was trimmed by 4 bases and the J gene end by 8 bases; junction bases not matched to a gene: 13. The CDR3 spans 15 residues. The germline CDR1 and CDR2 sequences are SGDLS and YYNGEE. The CDR3 is CASSPSGGAGGTQYF. The CDR3 nucleotides read TGTGCCAGCAGCCCCAGTGGGGGGGCGGGGGGAACCCAGTACTTC.

This clone was seen a few times. The chain joins TRBV7-9 to TRBJ2-5; 10 positions agree with TRBD2. The length of the CDR3 is 17 residues. Germline V lookup: CDR1 SEHNR, CDR2 FQNEAQ (reference sequence). The V gene end was trimmed by 5 bases and the J gene end by 4 bases; junction bases not matched to a gene: 13. CDR3 sequence (DNA): TGTGCCAGCAGCGTCCAGGGACTAGCGCCGCTCGGAGAGACCCAGTACTTC. It translates to CASSVQGLAPLGETQYF.